This T cell receptor beta chain was found in a study of OX40 agonist ivuxolimab in advanced cancers. Study background: Among those treated, three patients had partial responses, one with hepatocellular carcinoma and two with cutaneous melanoma.

Individuals having autoimmune disease history or systemic immunosuppression were not enrolled. The data were produced by immunoSEQ multiplex PCR, yet TCRdb's version contains in-frame clones alone and is incomplete. This sample has about 73,000 clones; 90% occur once, and the top ten carry approximately 11%. The germline V gene has CDR1 SGDLS and CDR2 YYNGEE. CDR3 size: 13 residues. V shed 0 bases and J shed 3 bases, with 4 bases lying between them. The sequencing used CD4+ or CD8+ T cells sorted from blood, collected in a trial of the OX40 agonist ivuxolimab. The receptor comes from an adult with an advanced solid tumor such as melanoma, head and neck, liver or kidney cancer. The chain carries TRBV9 and TRBJ1-3, with D hard to call. In DNA, the CDR3 is TGTGCCAGCAGCGTAGACAGTGGAAACACCATATATTTT. Translated, it gives CASSVDSGNTIYF. The variable domain in full, with the rest retrieved from reference TRBV9 and TRBJ1-3, is DSGVTQTPKHLITATGQRVTLRCSPRSGDLSVYWYQQSLDQGLQFLIQYYNGEERAKGNILERFSAQQFPDLHSELNLSSLELGDSALYFCASSVDSGNTIYFGEGSWLTVV.